This is a list of T cell receptor beta chains from one sample in a study of blood T cell repertoires in COVID-19. The assay was immunoSEQ multiplex PCR, and TCRdb's table has in-frame clones only and misses some. Of some 61,000 clones in the sample, around 86% were seen once. The sample comprised peripheral blood. The receptor set was obtained from a man aged 25 to 40 with acute or convalescent COVID-19. Each CDR3 is given with its conserved first and last residue. The order of the fields is clone size, V gene, J gene, D gene, CDR3 protein, CDR3 DNA. The D gene is left open where the match is weak. Clone size appears in some rows only: once, few, many, or a class for an expanded clone.

.	TRBV18	TRBJ2-5	TRBD2	CASSERDYPQETQYF	TGTGCCAGCTCAGAACGGGACTACCCACAAGAGACCCAGTACTTC
few	TRBV5-1	TRBJ1-2	.	CASSLEGGDYGYTF	TGCGCCAGCAGCTTGGAGGGAGGGGACTATGGCTACACCTTC
.	TRBV9	TRBJ1-1	.	CASSVDGDGAFF	TGTGCCAGCAGCGTAGACGGGGATGGAGCTTTCTTT
.	TRBV12-5	TRBJ2-7	TRBD2	CASGSNHLSRLAGWDEQYF	TGTGCTAGTGGTTCAAACCATCTATCTCGACTAGCGGGTTGGGACGAGCAGTACTTC
.	TRBV27	TRBJ2-2	TRBD1	CASSSWTGRGSAELFF	TGTGCCAGCAGTTCCTGGACAGGAAGGGGATCTGCGGAGCTGTTTTTT
.	TRBV20-1	TRBJ2-1	TRBD2	CSASLQRGDNEQFF	TGCAGTGCTAGTCTGCAGCGGGGGGACAATGAGCAGTTCTTC
.	TRBV4-1	TRBJ2-2	TRBD2	CASSHGREGSGELFF	TGCGCCAGCAGCCATGGGCGGGAGGGGTCCGGGGAGCTGTTTTTT
.	TRBV7-4	TRBJ1-5	TRBD1	CASSTGTGLKIGNQPQHF	TGTGCCAGCAGCACCGGGACAGGACTAAAGATAGGCAATCAGCCCCAGCATTTT
.	TRBV6-5	TRBJ2-1	.	CASSRPDSNEQFF	TGTGCCAGCAGTCGCCCGGACAGCAATGAGCAGTTCTTC
once	TRBV5-6	TRBJ1-5	TRBD1	CASSPGTGGGQPQHF	TGTGCCAGCAGCCCTGGGACAGGGGGGGGTCAGCCCCAGCATTTT
.	TRBV21-1	TRBJ2-5	.	CASSNNKRTGDQETQYF	TGTGCCAGCAGCAATAATAAAAGGACAGGGGACCAAGAGACCCAGTACTTC
.	TRBV29-1	TRBJ1-2	.	CSVEGQESYGYTF	TGCAGCGTTGAAGGACAGGAGAGCTATGGCTACACCTTC
.	TRBV6-5	TRBJ1-1	.	CATRGWRTENTEAFF	TGTGCCACCCGAGGGTGGAGGACAGAGAACACTGAAGCCTTCTTT
.	TRBV29-1	TRBJ2-2	TRBD2	CSPGLGFGELFF	TGCAGCCCGGGACTAGGGTTCGGGGAGCTGTTTTTT
.	TRBV7-2	TRBJ1-1	.	CASRPNRVTEAFF	TGTGCCAGCAGGCCTAACAGGGTAACTGAAGCTTTCTTT
.	TRBV7-9	TRBJ2-1	TRBD2	CASSEAGRYNEQFF	TGTGCCAGCAGCGAAGCGGGGCGTTACAATGAGCAGTTCTTC
once	TRBV4-1	TRBJ2-3	.	CASSQDRDFTDTQYF	TGCGCCAGCAGCCAAGATCGGGACTTCACAGATACGCAGTATTTT
.	TRBV2	TRBJ2-3	.	CASTLRGSDTQYF	TGTGCCAGCACTCTAAGGGGGTCAGATACGCAGTATTTT
.	TRBV21-1	TRBJ2-3	.	CASSKFSSGSVF	TGTGCCAGCAGCAAATTCTCTAGCGGGAGCGTTTTT
.	TRBV18	TRBJ2-1	TRBD1	CASSPNRGQLDEQFF	TGTGCCAGCTCCCCGAATCGGGGACAGTTGGATGAGCAGTTCTTC
.	TRBV18	TRBJ1-6	TRBD1	CASSLGDSGNSPLHF	TGTGCCAGCTCACTGGGGGACAGCGGGAATTCACCCCTCCACTTT
.	TRBV28	TRBJ1-1	.	CATMHAEAFF	TGTGCCACTATGCACGCTGAAGCTTTCTTT
.	TRBV12-3/TRBV12-4	TRBJ2-5	.	CASTGGVGETQYF	TGTGCCAGTACCGGCGGGGTTGGGGAGACCCAGTACTTC
.	TRBV27	TRBJ2-5	.	CASSPPNRPSTQYF	TGTGCCAGCAGTCCACCCAACAGGCCGAGTACCCAGTACTTC
.	TRBV14	TRBJ2-1	TRBD2	CASSSLAGHYNEQFF	TGTGCCAGCAGCTCACTAGCGGGGCACTACAATGAGCAGTTCTTC
.	TRBV19	TRBJ1-4	.	CASTDPPGRATNEKLFF	TGTGCCAGTACCGATCCACCTGGGAGGGCAACTAATGAAAAACTGTTTTTT
.	TRBV18	TRBJ1-2	.	CASSPNYLYGYTF	TGTGCCAGCTCACCAAATTATCTCTATGGCTACACCTTC
.	TRBV25-1	TRBJ2-5	.	CASRQSATRPAQYF	TGTGCCAGCAGGCAGTCGGCAACCAGGCCGGCCCAGTACTTC
once	TRBV7-9	TRBJ1-1	.	CASSSQPRGNTEAFF	TGTGCCAGCAGCTCACAGCCAAGGGGGAACACTGAAGCTTTCTTT
.	TRBV6-5	TRBJ1-1	.	CASKFGRAGEAFF	TGTGCCAGCAAGTTTGGCAGGGCGGGGGAAGCTTTCTTT
.	TRBV2	TRBJ2-7	.	CASSQYFSEQYF	TGTGCCAGCAGCCAATATTTCAGCGAGCAGTACTTC
.	TRBV29-1	TRBJ1-2	.	CSVVHHPGHGESGYTF	TGCAGCGTTGTCCATCATCCGGGACATGGGGAATCTGGCTACACCTTC
once	TRBV15	TRBJ2-3	.	CATSSSGAPGTDTQYF	TGTGCCACCAGCAGTTCCGGAGCGCCGGGCACAGATACGCAGTATTTT
.	TRBV18	TRBJ1-1	.	CASSSRSGGTEAFF	TGTGCCAGCTCTTCAAGGAGCGGCGGCACTGAAGCTTTCTTT
.	TRBV18	TRBJ2-7	.	CASSLFDSDAYEQYF	TGTGCCAGCTCACTTTTCGACAGTGATGCCTACGAGCAGTACTTC
.	TRBV7-2	TRBJ2-3	.	CASSLGGADTQYF	TGTGCCAGCAGCTTAGGGGGGGCAGATACGCAGTATTTT
.	TRBV4-1	TRBJ2-5	.	CASSQDTRTVQETQYF	TGCGCCAGCAGCCAAGATACCCGGACAGTCCAAGAGACCCAGTACTTC
.	TRBV9	TRBJ2-3	.	CASSPTGVDTDTQYF	TGTGCCAGCAGCCCAACGGGGGTAGACACAGATACGCAGTATTTT
once	TRBV29-1	TRBJ2-3	.	CSVRRGSTDTQYF	TGCAGCGTTAGGCGGGGAAGCACAGATACGCAGTATTTT
once	TRBV7-9	TRBJ2-1	TRBD2	CASSLDFGTRDNEQFF	TGTGCCAGCAGCTTAGATTTTGGGACTAGGGATAATGAGCAGTTCTTC
.	TRBV6-8	TRBJ1-6	.	CASSYRPQQGNPLHF	TGTGCCAGCAGTTACAGGCCACAACAGGGCAATCCCCTCCACTTT
.	TRBV28	TRBJ2-7	TRBD1	CASSGTGGALEQYF	TGTGCCAGCAGCGGGACAGGGGGCGCTCTCGAGCAGTACTTC
.	TRBV28	TRBJ2-3	TRBD2	CASSLTSGRVDTQYF	TGTGCCAGCAGTCTAACTAGCGGGAGGGTAGATACGCAGTATTTT
.	TRBV28	TRBJ2-7	.	CASKFGWAGVYEQYF	TGTGCCAGCAAATTCGGCTGGGCAGGGGTCTACGAGCAGTACTTC
.	TRBV4-1	TRBJ2-3	TRBD2	CASSQGGLAAITDTQYF	TGCGCCAGCAGCCAAGGTGGACTAGCGGCGATCACAGATACGCAGTATTTT
.	TRBV6-4	TRBJ2-2	.	CASSRGSNTGELFF	TGTGCCAGCTCTAGGGGTTCGAACACCGGGGAGCTGTTTTTT
.	TRBV4-3	TRBJ2-1	.	CASSQDDMEQFF	TGCGCCAGCAGCCAAGATGACATGGAGCAGTTCTTC
.	TRBV5-8	TRBJ2-2	.	CASSLSFEVRGTGELFF	TGTGCCAGCAGCTTGTCTTTCGAGGTGCGGGGAACCGGGGAGCTGTTTTTT
.	TRBV3-1/TRBV3-2	TRBJ2-2	TRBD2	CASSPMTSGRAGTGELFF	TGTGCCAGCAGCCCTATGACTAGCGGGAGGGCCGGTACCGGGGAGCTGTTTTTT
.	TRBV24-1	TRBJ2-5	.	CATSDAVVAGSQETQYF	TGTGCCACCAGTGATGCCGTGGTAGCCGGATCCCAAGAGACCCAGTACTTC
.	TRBV6-4	TRBJ2-3	.	CASSPGDKVSDTQYF	TGTGCCAGCAGTCCCGGGGACAAGGTCTCAGATACGCAGTATTTT
.	TRBV10-3	TRBJ2-3	.	CAISEAGLETTDTQYF	TGTGCCATCAGTGAAGCCGGACTGGAGACCACAGATACGCAGTATTTT
few	TRBV19	TRBJ1-1	.	CASSISVEAFF	TGTGCCAGTAGTATCTCAGTTGAAGCTTTCTTT
.	TRBV2	TRBJ1-1	.	CASSEGVGVTEAFF	TGTGCCAGCAGTGAAGGCGTAGGGGTTACTGAAGCTTTCTTT